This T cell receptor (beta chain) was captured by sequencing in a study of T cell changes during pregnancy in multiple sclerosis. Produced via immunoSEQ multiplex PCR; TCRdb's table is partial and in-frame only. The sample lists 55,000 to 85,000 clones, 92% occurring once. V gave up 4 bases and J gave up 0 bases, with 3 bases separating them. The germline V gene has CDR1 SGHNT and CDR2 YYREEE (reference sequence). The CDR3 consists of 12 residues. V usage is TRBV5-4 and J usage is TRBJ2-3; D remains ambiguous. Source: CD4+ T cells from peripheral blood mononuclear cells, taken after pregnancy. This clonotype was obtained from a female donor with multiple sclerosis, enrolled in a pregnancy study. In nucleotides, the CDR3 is TGTGCCAGCAGCCGTAGCACAGATACGCAGTATTTT. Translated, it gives CASSRSTDTQYF.